The entry below gives a single TCR beta chain sequence along with its context. The antigen is unknown. The data are from a study of blood T cells in healthy people across ages. General study points: Per million T cells, TCR beta diversity dropped about linearly as age rose.

Alongside a J-beta primer mix, a sample-barcoded 5' primer served in a second PCR lasting about 7 to 11 cycles. MiXCR, run by TCRdb on the 5' RACE reads, gives a single entry per CDR3 protein. The sample lists roughly 1,800,000 distinct CDR3 sequences, approximately 50% occurring once. Germline lookup yields CDR1 MNHEY and CDR2 SVGEGT. Trimming removed 0 bases from V and 5 bases from J, with 17 bases in between. This CDR3 has 16 amino acids. The TCR sequence derives from a woman between 40 and 50 years old in good health. This rearrangement joins TRBV6-2 or TRBV6-3 to TRBJ2-7; possibly TRBD2 for D (6 bases). Sequenced sample: blood. The CDR3 sequence: CASSYSLRQGLHEQYF. CDR3 DNA sequence: TGTGCCAGCAGTTACTCCCTCAGGCAGGGACTCCACGAGCAGTACTTC.